These T cell receptor beta chains were read from a single sample in a study of type 1 and type 2 diabetes patients. MiXCR, applied by TCRdb to the multiplex PCR reads, yields one record per CDR3 protein. The top ten hold roughly 13% of the sample, which has some 250,000 distinct CDR3 sequences, roughly 50% seen once. Specimen: peripheral blood mononuclear cells (PBMCs). These receptor sequences come from a man in his late teens or twenties with type 2 diabetes. Both conserved end residues are part of each CDR3. D genes are given only for firm matches. Where a row states a size, it is once, few, many or the class of an expanded clone; other rows omit it.

.,TRBJ2-3,.,TRBV19,TGTGCCAGTAGCCAGGAACAGGGAGGGAGCACAGATACGCAGTATTTT,CASSQEQGGSTDTQYF
TRBD1,TRBJ1-4,many,TRBV25-1,TGTGCCTGCAGTGGAGGGGGACAGGGGGTTTTT,CACSGGGQGVF
TRBD2,TRBJ2-7,.,TRBV9,TGTGCCAGCAGTAGCGGGGGCCTCTCCTACGAGCAGTACTTC,CASSSGGLSYEQYF
.,TRBJ1-1,.,TRBV4-1,TGCGCCAGCAGCCAAGATCAGGTCATGAACACTGAAGCTTTCTTT,CASSQDQVMNTEAFF
TRBD1,TRBJ1-1,.,TRBV6-1,TGTGCCAGCAGTGATAAGGGGACAGGGAGCACTGAAGCTTTCTTT,CASSDKGTGSTEAFF
.,TRBJ1-2,.,TRBV18,TGTGCCAGCTCACCACGAGGGGCAGAAGGCTACACCTTC,CASSPRGAEGYTF
TRBD2,TRBJ2-1,.,TRBV2,TGTGCCAGCACTGATGTTCCCGGGACTAGGGGCAATGAGCAGTTCTTC,CASTDVPGTRGNEQFF
.,TRBJ2-7,.,TRBV10-3,TGTGCCATCAGTGAGTTCGTCGAGCAGTACTTC,CAISEFVEQYF
.,TRBJ2-3,few,TRBV2,TGTGCCAGCAGTGGGCTGGGGGGCGATATGAATACGCAGTATTTT,CASSGLGGDMNTQYF
.,TRBJ2-1,.,TRBV27,TGTGCCAGCAGTTTATCCGCCCACTTTTACAATGAGCAGTTCTTC,CASSLSAHFYNEQFF
TRBD1,TRBJ2-5,.,TRBV6-5,TGTGCCAGCAGTTTGAGGACAGGGAAGGGGGAGACCCAGTACTTC,CASSLRTGKGETQYF
.,TRBJ2-7,many,TRBV2,TGTGCCAGCAGTGCGGCCACCTACGAGCAGTACTTC,CASSAATYEQYF
.,TRBJ2-3,few,TRBV5-1,TGCGCCAGCAGCTTGTATCCAGGCTTACATACGCAGTATTTT,CASSLYPGLHTQYF
TRBD1,TRBJ2-3,.,TRBV10-1,TGCGCCAGCAGTGGGGACAACAGGGGACGCACAGATACGCAGTATTTT,CASSGDNRGRTDTQYF
TRBD2,TRBJ2-2,.,TRBV29-1,TGCAGCGCAGAGGGTTGGACTAGCGGGAGGGCCACCGGGGAGCTGTTTTTT,CSAEGWTSGRATGELFF
.,TRBJ1-6,few,TRBV14,TGTGCCAGCAGCCAAGATTTAAGCGAGGGGTTACCCCTCCACTTT,CASSQDLSEGLPLHF
TRBD2,TRBJ2-1,.,TRBV7-3,TGTGCCAGCAGACTAGCGGCCAACAATGAGCAGTTCTTC,CASRLAANNEQFF
.,TRBJ1-5,.,TRBV9,TGTGCCAGCAGAGAGGGGACACTGCAACTCAATAGCAATCAGCCCCAGCATTTT,CASREGTLQLNSNQPQHF
.,TRBJ1-4,.,TRBV9,TGTGCCAGCAGCCCCTACAGTTCCCTTGAAAAACTGTTTTTT,CASSPYSSLEKLFF
.,TRBJ2-3,.,TRBV12-3/TRBV12-4,TGTGCCAGCAGTTTCTCCGCGGGACAGAGGACTAGCACAGATACGCAGTATTTT,CASSFSAGQRTSTDTQYF
TRBD2,TRBJ2-3,.,TRBV5-1,TGCGCCAGCAGCCAATACTTAGCGGGTAGCACAGATACGCAGTATTTT,CASSQYLAGSTDTQYF
.,TRBJ1-5,.,TRBV19,TGTGCCAGTAGTATAACAACAGGGAGTCATCAGCCCCAGCATTTT,CASSITTGSHQPQHF
TRBD1,TRBJ2-7,few,TRBV19,TGTGCCAGTAGTAACCCATCCGGGACAGGCTACTACGAGCAGTACTTC,CASSNPSGTGYYEQYF
.,TRBJ1-1,few,TRBV7-3,TGTGCCAGCAGCCGACCCTATACGGACCGAGATCCTCGGACTGAAGCTTTCTTT,CASSRPYTDRDPRTEAFF
TRBD2,TRBJ2-1,.,TRBV7-8,TGTGCCAGCAGCTTTCAACCGGGGGGTTACAATGAGCAGTTCTTC,CASSFQPGGYNEQFF
.,TRBJ2-2,.,TRBV6-5,TGTGCCAGCAGCAATCACCGGGTAGACGCAAGCACCGGGGAGCTGTTTTTT,CASSNHRVDASTGELFF
TRBD1,TRBJ2-7,once,TRBV5-1,TGCGCCAGCAGCTCAGGGGGATGGGACGAGGAGTACTTC,CASSSGGWDEEYF
TRBD2,TRBJ2-1,few,TRBV2,TGTGCCAGCAGGGGAGGACTAGCGGGATACAATGAGCAGTTCTTC,CASRGGLAGYNEQFF
.,TRBJ2-6,.,TRBV7-8,TGTGCCAGCAGCTTGCTAGAAGCGAGTCGTGGGGCCAACGTCCTGACTTTC,CASSLLEASRGANVLTF
.,TRBJ1-4,many,TRBV2,TGTGCCAGCAGCGATTCCGGGCAAGGAGATGAAAAACTGTTTTTT,CASSDSGQGDEKLFF
.,TRBJ1-1,.,TRBV7-6,TGTGCCAGCAGCTTAGAGGGGGATCGCACTGAAGCTTTCTTT,CASSLEGDRTEAFF
TRBD2,TRBJ2-5,few,TRBV30,TGTGCCTGGAGTATCTGGACTAGCGGGAAGGGGGTTAGCCAGTACTTC,CAWSIWTSGKGVSQYF
.,TRBJ2-7,.,TRBV28,TGTGCCAGCAGTGATATACAGTACGAGCAGTACTTC,CASSDIQYEQYF
.,TRBJ2-2,few,TRBV7-6,TGTGCCAGCAGCTTAGAGAGGTACCCCGGGGAGCTGTTTTTT,CASSLERYPGELFF
.,TRBJ1-4,few,TRBV6-5,TGTGCCAGCAGTTACGACAGGAGGGGAAAACTGTTTTTT,CASSYDRRGKLFF
TRBD2,TRBJ2-1,.,TRBV25-1,TGTGCCAGCAGTGTGTCTAGCGGGAGTCCCGGTGAGCAGTTCTTC,CASSVSSGSPGEQFF
.,TRBJ1-5,few,TRBV7-2,TGTGCCAGCAGCTTAGTGGGGTATCAGCCCCAGCATTTT,CASSLVGYQPQHF
.,TRBJ2-1,.,TRBV24-1,TGTGCCACCAGTGGGGGCCATAATGAGCAGTTCTTC,CATSGGHNEQFF
.,TRBJ1-5,few,TRBV7-8,TGTGTAATGTTGAAAACCTATAGCAATCAGCCCCAGCATTTT,CVMLKTYSNQPQHF
TRBD1,TRBJ2-7,.,TRBV10-1,TGTACCAGCACCGGGACAGACCCTTACGAGCAGTACTTC,CTSTGTDPYEQYF
.,TRBJ1-2,.,TRBV30,TGTGCCTGGAGTGTACTTTCGTCGAGACAGGACTTCTTCGTGGACTACACCTTC,CAWSVLSSRQDFFVDYTF
TRBD1,TRBJ2-2,few,TRBV28,TGTGCCAGCAGTGCCGGGACAGGGGGCGCGGGCACCGGGGAGCTGTTTTTT,CASSAGTGGAGTGELFF
TRBD1,TRBJ1-1,.,TRBV27,TGTGCCAGCAGTTTCGCGACAGGGGGAACTAAAGCTTTCTTT,CASSFATGGTKAFF
TRBD1,TRBJ2-7,.,TRBV5-1,TGCGCCAGCAGCCTCAATACGGGACAGGGGGAGCAGTACTTC,CASSLNTGQGEQYF
.,TRBJ2-5,.,TRBV7-3,TGTGCCAGCTGGGTCCCAGAGTACCAAGAGACCCAGTACTTC,CASWVPEYQETQYF
TRBD1,TRBJ1-4,.,TRBV2,TGTGCCAGCAGTGAAGGGTCACAGGGGAAGCGTAATGAAAAACTGTTTTTT,CASSEGSQGKRNEKLFF
.,TRBJ2-2,.,TRBV27,TGTGCCAGCAGCGTAGGGCTCCTCACCGGGGAGCTGTTTTTT,CASSVGLLTGELFF
TRBD1,TRBJ1-6,many,TRBV2,TGTGCCACTGCAACCGGGACAGCCAATTCACCCCTCCACTTT,CATATGTANSPLHF